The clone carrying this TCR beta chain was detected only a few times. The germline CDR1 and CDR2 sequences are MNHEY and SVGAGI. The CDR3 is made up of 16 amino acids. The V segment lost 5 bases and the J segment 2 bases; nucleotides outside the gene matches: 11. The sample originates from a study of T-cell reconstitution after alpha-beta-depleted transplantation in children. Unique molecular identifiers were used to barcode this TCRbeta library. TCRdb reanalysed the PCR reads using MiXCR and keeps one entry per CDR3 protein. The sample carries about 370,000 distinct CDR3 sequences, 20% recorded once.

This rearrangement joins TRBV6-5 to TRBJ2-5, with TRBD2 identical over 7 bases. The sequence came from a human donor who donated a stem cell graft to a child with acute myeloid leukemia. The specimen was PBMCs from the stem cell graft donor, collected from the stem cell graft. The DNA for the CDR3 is TGTGCCAGCAGTAACCCCCGGGAAGCGGGACAAGAGACCCAGTACTTC. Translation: CASSNPREAGQETQYF.